This TCR beta chain came from a study of blood T cell repertoires in COVID-19. The CDR3 consists of 12 residues. V was cut by 4 bases and J by 0 bases, with 4 bases left in between. Germline CDR1 LNHDA, CDR2 SQIVND (reference sequence). Generated by immunoSEQ multiplex PCR, the TCRdb table keeps only in-frame clones and is missing some. The sample carries hundreds of thousands of clones, about 88% recorded once. With respect to this clone: At the DNA level, this CDR3 is encoded by other sequences in the same sample as well.

The receptor was derived from a woman aged 70-85 years with COVID-19, enrolled during active disease. V usage is TRBV19 and J usage is TRBJ2-7; D gene uncertain. Sequences were obtained from peripheral blood. CDR3 protein: CASSSSSYEQYF. CDR3 nucleotide sequence: TGTGCCAGTAGTAGTAGCTCCTACGAGCAGTACTTC.